One and the same sample provided the 21 T cell receptor beta chains below, sequenced in a study of PD-1 blockade in classical Hodgkin lymphoma (dated by TCRdb to 2020 to 2022). The intended sense of this specimen's time point label: cycle 1 day 1 (C1D1), immediately before nivolumab initiation. Every trial patient had relapsed after autologous stem cell transplantation, and cohorts A, B and C differed in prior brentuximab vedotin exposure. Receptor amplification or capture employed the immunoSEQ multiplex PCR assay. The immuneACCESS repertoire file appears here via TCRdb, limited to in-frame rearrangements. These files lack a portion of the clones; in checked studies, under half of the deficit traces to unresolved V genes, and the cause of the others is not known. This sample is represented by more than 50,000 clones; 75% to 90% of them were singletons. The ten largest clones take up roughly 15% of the sample.

Source: peripheral blood mononuclear cells (PBMCs), taken at baseline. All receptors derive from a human donor with classical Hodgkin lymphoma.

The rearrangement links TRBV7-3 to TRBJ2-3; D ambiguous. Germline lookup yields CDR1 SGHTA and CDR2 FQGTGA. The CDR3 consists of 12 residues. V was shortened by 2 bases and J by 4 bases, with 4 bases between the two germline ends. The CDR3 DNA reads as TGTGCCAGCAGCTTAGACGCAGATACGCAGTATTTT. It specifies CASSLDADTQYF.

V gene TRBV27 combines with J gene TRBJ1-2; possibly TRBD1 for D (5 bases). CDR3 size: 19 residues. CDR1 MNHEY and CDR2 SMNVEV come from the germline V gene (reference sequence). V lost 1 base and J lost 3, with 24 bases in between. The DNA of the CDR3 is TGTGCCAGCAGTTTATACGCCCCCACTCAGGGTTCACCCTACTATGGCTACACCTTC. Its translation is CASSLYAPTQGSPYYGYTF.

The chain links TRBV27 to TRBJ2-5, with TRBD2 as a possible D gene (5 bases). Deletions cut 5 bases from V and 4 bases from J, with 17 bases between. In germline, CDR1 is MNHEY, CDR2 SMNVEV (reference sequence). The CDR3 length is 15 residues. DNA of the CDR3: TGTGCCAGCAGTCCCACATCGGACTTACCAGAGACCCAGTACTTC. Encoded protein: CASSPTSDLPETQYF.

This clone came up a few times. The chain links TRBV13 to TRBJ2-1, with 12 positions matching TRBD2. Germline V gene lookup returns CDR1 PRHDT and CDR2 FYEKMQ (reference sequence). The CDR3 has 18 residues. The V gene end was trimmed by 1 base and the J gene end by 5 bases; junction bases not matched to a gene: 9. The CDR3 nucleotides are TGTGCCAGCAGCTTAGAACCCCCTCTAGCGGGGGGGGACAATGAGCAGTTCTTC. Translated: CASSLEPPLAGGDNEQFF. Together with reference TRBV13 and TRBJ2-1, the CDR3 gives the full variable domain: AAGVIQSPRHLIKEKRETATLKCYPIPRHDTVYWYQQGPGQDPQFLISFYEKMQSDKGSIPDRFSAQQFSDYHSELNMSSLELGDSALYFCASSLEPPLAGGDNEQFFGPGTRLTVL.

The CDR3 reads CATSRVGAVYEQYF. CDR3 bases: TGTGCCACCAGCAGAGTGGGGGCAGTCTACGAGCAGTACTTC. The chain is built from TRBV15 and TRBJ2-7; D is perhaps TRBD1 (6 bases). The germline V gene encodes CDR1 LNHNV and CDR2 YYDKDF (reference sequence). With 1 base removed from V and 3 bases from J, the gap between germline ends came to 10 bases. The CDR3 extends over 14 amino acids.

The V and J genes are TRBV25-1 and TRBJ2-7; 11 bases agree with TRBD1. The germline V gene encodes CDR1 MGHDK and CDR2 SYGVNS. The CDR3 runs to 15 residues. The V and J ends lost 6 bases and 3 bases, in that order; junction bases with no gene match: 7. In DNA, the CDR3 is TGTGCCAGCAGCCCGTTCGGGACAGGGGGCTACGAGCAGTACTTC. Encoded protein: CASSPFGTGGYEQYF.

This chain connects TRBV5-1 to TRBJ1-6, with 8 bases identical to TRBD1. V shed 2 bases, J shed 7 bases, and the junction held 5 bases outside the gene matches. The germline V gene encodes CDR1 SGHRS and CDR2 YFSETQ. The CDR3 contains 15 residues. The CDR3 region is CASSFWRQGNSPLHF. The CDR3, as DNA: TGCGCCAGCAGCTTTTGGAGACAGGGGAATTCACCCCTCCACTTT.

The chain employs TRBV7-9 and TRBJ1-1; D is uncertain. The CDR3 has 15 residues. V was trimmed by 2 bases and J by 6 bases, leaving 16 bases between them. Germline V gene lookup returns CDR1 SEHNR and CDR2 FQNEAQ (reference sequence). Here the CDR3 DNA reads TGTGCCAGCAGCTTAACTTCTGCCCCCGGCTCTGAAGCTTTCTTT. This translates into CASSLTSAPGSEAFF.

This clone was recorded once. V gene TRBV7-2 combines with J gene TRBJ2-4; D tentatively reads TRBD1 or TRBD2 (5 bases each). V shed 8 bases and J shed 8 bases, with 16 bases lying between them. Germline CDR1 and CDR2: SGHTA and FQGNSA. The CDR3 runs 13 residues. CDR3 loop: CASGLDGADIQYF. The DNA for the CDR3 is TGTGCCAGCGGCCTGGACGGGGCTGACATTCAGTACTTC.

V usage is TRBV7-8 and J usage is TRBJ2-5; perhaps TRBD2 as D (6 bases). Trimming took off 1 base at V and 4 bases at J, with 10 bases between the two ends. CDR3 length equals 14 residues. In germline, CDR1 is SGHVS, CDR2 FQNEAQ. The CDR3: CASSLGGLGETQYF. DNA for the CDR3: TGTGCCAGCAGCTTAGGGGGACTGGGAGAGACCCAGTACTTC. Drawing the rest from reference TRBV7-8 and TRBJ2-5, the complete variable domain is GAGVSQSPRYKVAKRGQDVALRCDPISGHVSLFWYQQALGQGPEFLTYFQNEAQLDKSGLPSDRFFAERPEGSVSTLKIQRTQQEDSAVYLCASSLGGLGETQYFGPGTRLLVL.

This clone has a handful of counts. This chain joins TRBV6-5 and TRBJ1-6; D is possibly TRBD1 (5 bases). V dropped 6 bases and J dropped 5 bases, with 11 bases sitting between them. CDR1 MNHEY and CDR2 SVGAGI come from the germline V gene. This CDR3 has 14 amino acids. CDR3 sequence: CASRLGPNNSPLHF. The CDR3 nucleotides are TGTGCCAGCAGGTTGGGACCGAATAATTCACCCCTCCACTTT.

The chain is built from TRBV4-1 and TRBJ1-2, with 7 bases matching TRBD1. J was trimmed by 2 bases and V by 3 bases; bases with no gene match: 9. Germline V CDR1 and CDR2: MGHRA, YSYEKL. CDR3 length: 16 amino acids. DNA of the CDR3: TGCGCCAGCAGCCAGTTACCCCTGGGACAGAACTATGGCTACACCTTC. This encodes CASSQLPLGQNYGYTF.

The chain uses TRBV7-3 and TRBJ1-2; 9 bases agree with TRBD1. V lost 5 bases to trimming and J lost 4 bases; unmatched junction nucleotides: 5. The length of the CDR3 is 14 residues. Germline V gene sequence: CDR1 SGHTA, CDR2 FQGTGA. This CDR3 is CASSTGQGSYGYTF. DNA for the CDR3: TGTGCCAGCAGCACCGGACAGGGGAGCTATGGCTACACCTTC.

Only a few counts were recorded for this clone. This sequence joins TRBV29-1 and TRBJ1-1, with no clear D. The CDR3 sequence is 12 residues long. V shed 6 bases and J shed 8 bases, with 16 bases lying between them. From germline, CDR1 is SQVTM and CDR2 ANQGSEA. CDR3 sequence reads: CSVLKVAPEAFF. In DNA form, the CDR3 reads TGCAGCGTCCTCAAGGTGGCTCCCGAAGCTTTCTTT.

The genes are TRBV25-1 and TRBJ2-3; TRBD1 matches at 10 bases. Germline assignment: CDR1 MGHDK and CDR2 SYGVNS. The CDR3 runs to 15 residues. V was pared by 3 bases and J by 4 bases, with 4 bases of the junction left unmatched. The CDR3 protein is CASSDWTGGSDTQYF. As DNA, the CDR3 is TGTGCCAGCAGTGATTGGACAGGGGGTTCAGATACGCAGTATTTT.

CDR3 DNA: TGCGCCAGCAAGGTGGTTGGCTCCTACGAGCAGTACTTC. It is translated as CASKVVGSYEQYF. This chain connects TRBV5-1 to TRBJ2-7; D uncertain. The germline V and J ends were trimmed by 6 bases and 0 bases, with 10 bases remaining between them. This CDR3 spans 13 amino acids. Germline V gives CDR1 SGHRS, CDR2 YFSETQ.

The genes are TRBV7-9 and TRBJ2-7; possibly TRBD1 or TRBD2 for D (5 bases each). Germline loops: CDR1 SEHNR, CDR2 FQNEAQ (reference sequence). V was trimmed by 5 bases and J by 5 bases, leaving 16 bases between them. This CDR3 contains 14 residues. The CDR3 DNA reads as TGTGCCAGCAGCAAGGGCGGATGGGGGAACGAGCAGTACTTC. Translating gives CASSKGGWGNEQYF.

The chain joins TRBV14 to TRBJ1-2, with D unclear. The CDR3 is 13 residues long. V shed 3 bases and J shed 5 bases, with 10 bases lying between them. The V gene's germline CDR1 is SGHDN and CDR2 FVKESK. The CDR3, as DNA: TGTGCCAGCAGCCACCCGGGTCATTATGGCTACACCTTC. This encodes CASSHPGHYGYTF.

The gene calls are TRBV12-5 and TRBJ1-3; D is unresolved. The CDR3 is 14 residues long. Trimming took 5 bases from V and 4 from J, leaving 12 bases between them. CDR1 and CDR2 from the germline V gene are LGHNT and FRNRAP. The CDR3 protein is CASGRGSRGNTIYF. The CDR3 region has the DNA TGTGCTAGTGGTAGAGGTTCGAGAGGAAACACCATATATTTT.

This chain joins TRBV19 and TRBJ1-5; D is unclear. Trimming stripped 10 bases from V and 1 base from J, with 23 bases between. Per germline, CDR1 LNHDA and CDR2 SQIVND (reference sequence). There are 17 residues in the CDR3. The CDR3 coding sequence is TGTGCCACCTCTGGAGGAACGAGCGATAGGAGCAATCAGCCCCAGCATTTT. Translating it yields CATSGGTSDRSNQPQHF.

The genes are TRBV5-6 and TRBJ2-5, with 10 bases that match TRBD1. The J segment lost 5 bases and the V segment lost 6 bases, leaving 7 bases of the junction unmatched. The germline V gene has CDR1 SGHDT and CDR2 YYEEEE. The CDR3 sequence is 14 residues long. Here the CDR3 DNA reads TGTGCCAGCACAATCCCGGGACAGGGGGAGACCCAGTACTTC. Translation: CASTIPGQGETQYF.